This record looks at one TCR beta chain sequence and its context. The protocol was immunoSEQ multiplex PCR, while the TCRdb copy is restricted to in-frame clones and leaves out a portion. The sample includes 200,000 to 250,000 clones, roughly four fifths of them seen just once. The germline CDR1 and CDR2 sequences are LGHNA and YNFKEQ. V lost 1 base to trimming and J lost 8 bases, with 27 bases between them. The CDR3 is made up of 19 amino acids. The sample is drawn from a study of blood T cell repertoires in COVID-19. It was during active infection that Seattle patients were enrolled and then longitudinally followed.

The receptor comes from a woman of 80 years or more with COVID-19, enrolled during active disease. What was sequenced was peripheral blood. The chain employs TRBV4-2 and TRBJ2-1; possible D gene TRBD2, 7 bases. The CDR3 DNA is TGTGCCAGCAGCCAAGTTCAGGGGATCCGGGAGAGGGGGAGGGATGAGCAGTTCTTC. Protein: CASSQVQGIRERGRDEQFF.